These T cell receptor beta chains were read from a single sample in a study of T cell responses to AZD1222 COVID-19 vaccine. The assay was immunoSEQ multiplex PCR, and TCRdb's table has in-frame clones only and misses some. The sample includes about 110,000 clones, around 90% seen only once; the top ten take more than 2%. Source: peripheral blood, taken 28 days after the second AZD1222 dose. The receptors originated from an adult who received the AZD1222 COVID-19 vaccine. The conserved cysteine and the conserved F or W are not part of the CDR3 here.

CDR3aa: ASSFPASPLH
j_gene: TRBJ1-6
v_gene: TRBV7-9

CDR3aa: ASSHPGGALNTEAF
j_gene: TRBJ1-1
v_gene: TRBV7-9

CDR3aa: ATRDRSSGANVLT
j_gene: TRBJ2-6
v_gene: TRBV19

CDR3aa: ASSSRGGRNEKLF
j_gene: TRBJ1-4
v_gene: TRBV5-8

CDR3aa: SVEDPRLGPTEAF
j_gene: TRBJ1-1
v_gene: TRBV29-1

CDR3aa: ASRDSAGNTIY
j_gene: TRBJ1-3
v_gene: TRBV12-3/TRBV12-4

CDR3aa: ASSQDYAAQETQY
j_gene: TRBJ2-5
v_gene: TRBV3-1/TRBV3-2

CDR3aa: ASSLLPGYEQY
j_gene: TRBJ2-7
v_gene: TRBV27

CDR3aa: ASRPSQETQY
j_gene: TRBJ2-5
v_gene: TRBV6-6

CDR3aa: ASSPTTGDNEQF
j_gene: TRBJ2-1
v_gene: TRBV9

CDR3aa: ASSGTGGAGNQPQH
j_gene: TRBJ1-5
v_gene: TRBV2

CDR3aa: ASRVTNQPQH
j_gene: TRBJ1-5
v_gene: TRBV28

CDR3aa: ASEVGGANTGELF
j_gene: TRBJ2-2
v_gene: TRBV2

CDR3aa: ASSLGDAEAF
j_gene: TRBJ1-1
v_gene: TRBV11-2

CDR3aa: ASSPRAIYEEQY
j_gene: TRBJ2-7
v_gene: TRBV5-4

CDR3aa: ASIASQRGYGLEQY
j_gene: TRBJ2-7
v_gene: TRBV5-6

CDR3aa: AIALAANTGELF
j_gene: TRBJ2-2
v_gene: TRBV10-3

CDR3aa: ASSFKGWYEQY
j_gene: TRBJ2-7
v_gene: TRBV5-4

CDR3aa: ASSYAGTGVETQY
j_gene: TRBJ2-5
v_gene: TRBV5-1

CDR3aa: ASSLQGMSSYEQY
j_gene: TRBJ2-7
v_gene: TRBV7-2

CDR3aa: ASRYGTSEGDTQY
j_gene: TRBJ2-3
v_gene: TRBV3-1/TRBV3-2

CDR3aa: ASSVRQGAFGSPLH
j_gene: TRBJ1-6
v_gene: TRBV5-8

CDR3aa: ASRSLEGGNEKLF
j_gene: TRBJ1-4
v_gene: TRBV7-8

CDR3aa: ASSLGRGFDYGYT
j_gene: TRBJ1-2
v_gene: TRBV7-6

CDR3aa: ASSGAAYLSSGNTIY
j_gene: TRBJ1-3
v_gene: TRBV7-9

CDR3aa: ASSSRDSVMNTEAF
j_gene: TRBJ1-1
v_gene: TRBV18

CDR3aa: ASSPFAQGDSPLH
j_gene: TRBJ1-6
v_gene: TRBV3-1/TRBV3-2

CDR3aa: ASSPFGQGGPEAF
j_gene: TRBJ1-1
v_gene: TRBV28

CDR3aa: ATRGGRDTDTQY
j_gene: TRBJ2-3
v_gene: TRBV24-1

CDR3aa: ASSLRRLEQY
j_gene: TRBJ2-7
v_gene: TRBV11-2

CDR3aa: ASSYRGTDTQY
j_gene: TRBJ2-3
v_gene: TRBV27

CDR3aa: ASSQDIDSNQPQH
j_gene: TRBJ1-5
v_gene: TRBV4-3

CDR3aa: ASSYPGRYNSPLH
j_gene: TRBJ1-6
v_gene: TRBV6-2/TRBV6-3

CDR3aa: ASSFAPGLEQY
j_gene: TRBJ2-7
v_gene: TRBV11-3

CDR3aa: AWAGVQEKLF
j_gene: TRBJ1-4
v_gene: TRBV30

CDR3aa: ASSEWNWGSNEKLF
j_gene: TRBJ1-4
v_gene: TRBV2

CDR3aa: ASSLESISNTEAF
j_gene: TRBJ1-1
v_gene: TRBV5-1

CDR3aa: ASSSTNTGELF
j_gene: TRBJ2-2
v_gene: TRBV7-2

CDR3aa: AISENRGVYGYT
j_gene: TRBJ1-2
v_gene: TRBV10-3

CDR3aa: ASSESRAAEAF
j_gene: TRBJ1-1
v_gene: TRBV6-4

CDR3aa: ASSLVRGGESPLH
j_gene: TRBJ1-6
v_gene: TRBV7-8

CDR3aa: ASSQDNALTEQF
j_gene: TRBJ2-1
v_gene: TRBV4-1

CDR3aa: RGGGGSYEQY
j_gene: TRBJ2-7
v_gene: TRBV21-1

CDR3aa: ASSLSGTETQY
j_gene: TRBJ2-5
v_gene: TRBV5-1

CDR3aa: ASSLAFNEVQDWLNSNQPQH
j_gene: TRBJ1-5
v_gene: TRBV7-2

CDR3aa: ASSLRGQGTYEQY
j_gene: TRBJ2-7
v_gene: TRBV7-6

CDR3aa: SVAGDSTDTQY
j_gene: TRBJ2-3
v_gene: TRBV29-1

CDR3aa: ASRDREDEQY
j_gene: TRBJ2-7
v_gene: TRBV19

CDR3aa: ASSILAPDTQY
j_gene: TRBJ2-3
v_gene: TRBV9

CDR3aa: ASSPDKGYGYT
j_gene: TRBJ1-2
v_gene: TRBV16

CDR3aa: ASSFEGAAGNTIY
j_gene: TRBJ1-3
v_gene: TRBV5-1